The T cell receptor beta chain described here comes from a study of CXCR3-negative and CXCR3-positive naive CD8 T cells. Through 5' RACE with UMI labels, the TRB cDNA libraries were prepared. TCRdb reprocessed the 5' RACE reads, keeping one entry per CDR3 protein, no DNA. Reported are around 92,000 distinct CDR3 sequences; the ten largest clones contain over 1.5%. The CDR3 sequence is 15 residues long. A CD45RO-CCR7+CD27+CD95- phenotype identified naive CD8+ T cells. This chain uses TRBV21-1 with TRBJ1-3; TCRdb's assignment of TRBD1 cannot be checked, as there is no DNA. TRBV21-1 is a recognized pseudogene. The sequenced sample was naive CXCR3- CD8+ T cells from blood. Subset meaning: CD45RO-CCR7+CD27+CD95- naive CD8+ T cells lacking CXCR3 (TNR3-). The TCR sequence derives from a human donor in good health. Some clones in this sample may be carry-over from other donors' samples. This chain's CDR3 is CASSKGASSGNTIYF.